The 32 T cell receptor beta chains below all came from one sample that was sequenced in a study of glioma-infiltrating T cells. Amplification of TCR alpha and beta CDR3 regions from RNA used iRepertoire nested multiplex PCR. TCRdb fed the multiplex PCR reads into MiXCR, producing one record per CDR3 protein. The table has about 130,000 distinct CDR3 sequences, roughly a quarter seen once. Sequenced input: glioma tissue, nonneoplastic brain tissue, or PBMCs (not recorded which). These receptors all come from a human donor with low-grade glioma or glioblastoma, undergoing nonglioma brain surgery, or in good health (not recorded which).

This sequence joins TRBV3-1 and TRBJ1-2, with D possibly being TRBD1 (5 bases). Germline V gives CDR1 LGHDT, CDR2 YNNKEL (reference sequence). Deletions cut 3 bases from V and 5 bases from J, with 10 bases between. The CDR3 is 13 residues long. This CDR3 is CASSHRDEYGYTF. The CDR3 coding sequence is TGTGCCAGCAGCCACAGGGATGAGTATGGCTACACCTTC.

V usage is TRBV12-3 or TRBV12-4 and J usage is TRBJ2-5; 10 bases are shared with TRBD1. The CDR3 covers 14 residues. The trim removed 8 bases at V and 3 bases at J, leaving 6 bases unmatched. The CDR3: CASRWGTGEETQYF. The CDR3 nucleotides read TGTGCCAGCCGGTGGGGGACAGGGGAAGAGACCCAGTACTTC.

Concerning this clonotype itself: One end of the junction varies from germline; a read error may be responsible. This chain connects TRBV6-6 to TRBJ2-3; TRBD2 aligns across 8 bases. This CDR3 has 17 residues. In germline, CDR1 is MNHNY, CDR2 SVGAGI (reference sequence). CDR3 sequence reads: CASSYSGLEGGPDTQYF. CDR3 bases: TGTGCCAGCAGCTACTCGGGACTAGAGGGGGGCCCAGATACGCAGTATTTT.

The chain carries TRBV20-1 and TRBJ2-1; the D is unclear. This CDR3 has 14 residues. Trimming cost V 5 bases and J 9 bases, with 20 bases left between them. Germline loops: CDR1 DFQATT, CDR2 SNEGSKA (reference sequence). The CDR3 region has the DNA TGCAGTGCTGGTCCTAGTAGGGTATACGGTGAGCAGTTCTTC. It codes for CSAGPSRVYGEQFF.

This rearrangement joins TRBV20-1 to TRBJ2-7; D might be TRBD1 (8 bases). CDR1 is DFQATT, CDR2 SNEGSKA, per germline (reference sequence). V was cut by 6 bases and J by 2 bases, with 17 bases left in between. The CDR3 is made up of 14 amino acids. For the CDR3, the DNA is TGCAGTGCCCTCCGGACAGGGAGGGCCTACGAGCAGTACGTC. Residues: CSALRTGRAYEQYV.

To note about this clonotype: A read error may be the cause here, since a much bigger clone is one base away. This chain joins TRBV15 and TRBJ1-5; no firm D call. CDR3 length: 14 amino acids. Trimming removed 6 bases at V and 3 bases at J, with 12 bases between. Germline loops: CDR1 LNHNV, CDR2 YYDKDF (reference sequence). The CDR3 region is CATSLWVDNQPQHF. DNA for the CDR3: TGTGCCACCAGTCTTTGGGTAGACAATCAGCCCCAGCATTTT.

Comment on this clonotype: Given a much more abundant clone one base away, this may be a read error. V gene TRBV20-1 combines with J gene TRBJ1-1; D is uncertain. From germline, CDR1 is DFQATT and CDR2 SNEGSKA (reference sequence). The V and J ends lost 4 bases and 6 bases respectively, with 6 bases between them. The CDR3 is made up of 10 amino acids. DNA for the CDR3: TGCAGTGCTATAGGTCCTGAAGCTTTCTTT. Amino acids: CSAIGPEAFF.

For this clonotype: A much larger clone sits a single nucleotide away, making a read error possible. This chain connects TRBV27 to TRBJ1-5, with TRBD1 matching over 8 bases. The CDR3 length is 16 residues. Germline lookup yields CDR1 MNHEY and CDR2 SMNVEV (reference sequence). The CDR3: CAGSSNLGQGEQPQHF. For the CDR3, the DNA is TGTGCCGGCAGTTCGAACCTTGGACAGGGCGAGCAGCCCCAGCATTTT.

This clonotype was counted only a few times. V gene TRBV18 combines with J gene TRBJ2-7, with 9 bases matching TRBD1. The V gene end was trimmed by 4 bases and the J gene end by 6 bases; junction bases not matched to a gene: 1. Looked up from germline, CDR1 is KGHSH and CDR2 is LQKENI. CDR3 size: 12 residues. As DNA, the CDR3 is TGTGCCAGCTCACGGACAGGGGCCGAGCAGTACGTC. Translating gives CASSRTGAEQYV.

This clonotype is medium-sized by share. The chain couples TRBV27 to TRBJ1-6; D is undetermined. V lost 3 bases, J lost 5 bases, and 11 bases lay in between. Germline CDR1 MNHEY, CDR2 SMNVEV (reference sequence). The CDR3 is made up of 15 amino acids. This CDR3 is CASSFGSPNNSPLHF. CDR3 coding DNA: TGTGCCAGCAGTTTCGGCAGCCCCAATAATTCACCCCTCCACTTT.

This clonotype was counted between two and nine times. The gene calls are TRBV7-8 and TRBJ2-3, with D perhaps matching TRBD1 (8 bases). Germline V lookup: CDR1 SGHVS, CDR2 FQNEAQ. The V end was cut by 5 bases, the J end by 1 base, with 13 bases between. The CDR3 consists of 15 residues. The CDR3 sequence: CASSPAGQGTDTQYF. Written as DNA, the CDR3 is TGTGCCAGCAGCCCAGCGGGACAGGGCACAGATACGCAGTATTTT. The whole variable domain, remainder taken from reference TRBV7-8 and TRBJ2-3, is GAGVSQSPRYKVAKRGQDVALRCDPISGHVSLFWYQQALGQGPEFLTYFQNEAQLDKSGLPSDRFFAERPEGSVSTLKIQRTQQEDSAVYLCASSPAGQGTDTQYFGPGTRLTVL.

This clonotype appeared a single time. The V and J genes are TRBV7-9 and TRBJ2-1; no clear D. V was cut by 9 bases and J by 4 bases, with 16 bases left in between. The CDR3 is made up of 14 amino acids. Looked up from germline, CDR1 is SEHNR and CDR2 is FQNEAQ (reference sequence). The CDR3 nucleotides read TGTGCCAGTAGTACTCGATCCGCTTACAATGAGCAGTTCTTC. This gives the protein CASSTRSAYNEQFF.

This CDR3 is CASSSTWIGSLQETQYF. Here the CDR3 DNA reads TGTGCCAGCAGCTCGACTTGGATAGGGTCCCTCCAAGAGACCCAGTACTTC. The rearrangement uses TRBV7-9 and TRBJ2-5, with D unclear. The V end lost 4 bases, the J end lost 1 base, and 19 bases lay between the germline ends. The CDR3 spans 17 residues. The germline V gene encodes CDR1 SEHNR and CDR2 FQNEAQ (reference sequence).

This sequence joins TRBV7-9 and TRBJ2-5, with TRBD2 identical over 14 bases. The ends lost 5 bases at V and 7 bases at J; junction bases unmatched: 9. CDR1 SEHNR and CDR2 FQNEAQ come from the germline V gene (reference sequence). CDR3 size: 16 residues. CDR3 protein: CASSPWTSGGQGTQYF. CDR3 sequence (DNA): TGTGCCAGCAGCCCGTGGACTAGCGGGGGGCAGGGGACCCAGTACTTC.

This clonotype was counted only a few times. The chain recombines TRBV24-1 with TRBJ2-3, with 7 bases fitting TRBD1. With V trimmed by 7 bases and J by 2 bases, 2 bases remained unmatched. There are 13 residues in the CDR3. Germline CDR1 is KGHDR and CDR2 is SFDVKD. The DNA of the CDR3 is TGTGCCACCAGGCAGGGGGTCACAGATACGCAGTATTTT. Encoded protein: CATRQGVTDTQYF.

This clonotype occurred many times. The genes are TRBV7-2 and TRBJ2-3; TRBD2 matches 11 bases. Germline CDR1 SGHTA, CDR2 FQGNSA. V was pared by 4 bases and J by 2 bases, with 5 bases of the junction left unmatched. The CDR3 extends over 16 amino acids. The chain's CDR3 is CASSSLAGGTTDTQYF. The CDR3 DNA sequence: TGTGCCAGCAGCTCGCTAGCGGGGGGAACCACAGATACGCAGTATTTT.

The sample holds many counts of this clonotype. The genes are TRBV6-1 and TRBJ1-2, with D possibly TRBD1 on 5 matching bases. Trimming shortened V by 2 bases and J by 8 bases, and 15 bases separated the two germline ends. Germline V gene data show CDR1 as MNHNS and CDR2 as SASEGT. The CDR3 loop spans 14 amino acids. This CDR3 reads CASSELEGLKGYTF. CDR3 DNA: TGTGCCAGCAGTGAATTAGAGGGGTTGAAGGGCTACACCTTC.

This clonotype was counted at least ten times. This chain uses TRBV7-8 with TRBJ1-1; TRBD1 is a possible D gene (6 bases). Trimming stripped 7 bases from V and 10 bases from J, with 19 bases between. The CDR3 contains 13 residues. Germline V gene sequence: CDR1 SGHVS, CDR2 FQNEAQ. The CDR3 DNA sequence: TGTGCCAGCATCCCGATACCGACAGGAGGAGCTTTCTTT. Its protein is CASIPIPTGGAFF.

The table lists this clonotype with a few counts. The chain recombines TRBV19 with TRBJ1-5; D perhaps matches TRBD1 (6 bases). The CDR3 spans 15 residues. V lost 3 bases and J 4 bases, leaving 13 bases between the germline ends. Germline-derived CDR1 and CDR2 are LNHDA and SQIVND (reference sequence). The CDR3 reads CASSIYRETNQPQHF. CDR3 coding DNA: TGTGCCAGTAGTATCTACAGGGAAACAAATCAGCCCCAGCATTTT.

This clonotype was seen a single time. This chain links TRBV14 with TRBJ1-2; D not certain. The CDR3 sequence is 12 residues long. Trimming shortened V by 0 bases and J by 3 bases, and 2 bases separated the two germline ends. The germline CDR1 and CDR2 sequences are SGHDN and FVKESK. In nucleotides, the CDR3 is TGTGCCAGCAGCCAAGAATACTATGGCTACACCTTC. It translates to CASSQEYYGYTF.

To note about this clonotype: This sequence may be a read error, since a much larger clone differs from it by one base. The chain uses TRBV7-9 and TRBJ1-5, with a possible D match to TRBD1 (5 bases). CDR3 length equals 15 residues. Germline V gives CDR1 SEHNR, CDR2 FQNEAQ (reference sequence). The ends were cut back, 7 bases at V and 4 bases at J, with 17 bases in the middle. The CDR3 DNA reads TGTGCCAGCACCCTTGGGGGTTGGGGGAATCAGCCCCAGCATTTT. This translates into CASTLGGWGNQPQHF. The full variable domain, with the rest looked up from reference TRBV7-9 and TRBJ1-5, is DTGVSQNPRHKITKRGQNVTFRCDPISEHNRLYWYRQTLGQGPEFLTYFQNEAQLEKSRLLSDRFSAERPKGSFSTLEIQRTEQGDSAMYLCASTLGGWGNQPQHFGDGTRLSIL.

This clonotype was observed many times. The chain joins TRBV6-1 to TRBJ1-5; 9 bases align to TRBD1. The germline gives CDR1 MNHNS, CDR2 SASEGT. The junction had 8 bases not matched to a gene; V was cut back by 6 bases and J by 5 bases. The CDR3 has 15 residues. CDR3 protein: CASRSRGTGHQPQHF. The DNA of the CDR3 is TGTGCCAGCAGAAGCCGAGGGACAGGGCATCAGCCCCAGCATTTT.

This sequence joins TRBV24-1 and TRBJ1-5, with D unresolved. The CDR3 is 16 amino acids. Germline V CDR1 and CDR2: KGHDR, SFDVKD. The ends were cut back, 5 bases at V and 8 bases at J, with 21 bases in the middle. This CDR3 reads CATSGSSDGYNKPQHF. CDR3 DNA sequence: TGTGCCACCAGTGGTTCGTCGGACGGATATAATAAGCCCCAGCATTTT.

DNA of the CDR3: TGTGCCAGCAGCTCTCAACCCGGGACAGGTGCCTACAATGAGCAGTTCTTC. This translates into CASSSQPGTGAYNEQFF. V gene TRBV7-2 combines with J gene TRBJ2-1, with 8 bases aligning to TRBD1. Germline values: CDR1 SGHTA, CDR2 FQGNSA. This CDR3 comprises 17 residues. V shed 4 bases, J shed 2 bases, and the junction held 10 bases outside the gene matches.

The chain employs TRBV5-1 and TRBJ2-1, with TRBD2 identical over 7 bases. V lost 4 bases, J lost 7 bases, and 8 bases stayed unmatched. The CDR3 sequence is 14 residues long. Germline CDR1 SGHRS, CDR2 YFSETQ. The CDR3 DNA reads TGCGCCAGCAGCGACCGGGACTACAAAAATGAGCAGTTCTTC. Translating it yields CASSDRDYKNEQFF.

This clonotype was seen repeatedly, ten times or more. This chain joins TRBV15 and TRBJ1-3; no definite D call. Germline values: CDR1 LNHNV, CDR2 YYDKDF (reference sequence). Trimming removed 1 base from V and 0 bases from J, with 7 bases in between. The CDR3 covers 15 residues. In DNA form, the CDR3 reads TGTGCCACCAGCAGAGTGGGTATCTCTGGAAACACCATATATTTT. Translation: CATSRVGISGNTIYF.

Remarks on this clonotype: One junction end disagrees with the germline gene, perhaps due to a read error. This chain joins TRBV11-2 and TRBJ1-2; maybe TRBD1 (6 bases). Germline V gene lookup returns CDR1 SGHAT and CDR2 FQNNGV. The CDR3 sequence is 15 residues long. In nucleotides, the CDR3 is TGTGCCAGAAGCTTAGATCACAGGGCGAACTATGGCTACACCTTC. Protein product: CARSLDHRANYGYTF. Supplemented by reference TRBV11-2 and TRBJ1-2, the full variable domain reads EAGVAQSPRYKIIEKRQSVAFWCNPISGHATLYWYQQILGQGPKLLIQFQNNGVVDDSQLPKDRFSAERLKGVDSTLKIQPAKLEDSAVYLCARSLDHRANYGYTFGSGTRLTVV.

This chain connects TRBV7-2 to TRBJ2-5, with D uncertain. V was cut by 3 bases and J by 2 bases, with 4 bases left in between. Looked up from germline, CDR1 is SGHTA and CDR2 is FQGNSA. This CDR3 region has 12 residues. CDR3 in amino acids: CASSFGQETQYF. The CDR3 DNA reads as TGTGCCAGCAGCTTCGGGCAAGAGACCCAGTACTTC.

The CDR3 nucleotides are TGTGCCACCAGTCTACCAGGGGGCAGTGAGACCCAGTACTTC. The encoded protein is CATSLPGGSETQYF. The rearrangement joins TRBV24-1 to TRBJ2-5, with TRBD1 matching over 8 bases. The CDR3 is made up of 14 amino acids. Per the germline V gene, CDR1 is KGHDR and CDR2 is SFDVKD. J lost 5 bases, V lost 6 bases, and 7 bases had no gene match.

This clonotype appeared a few times. The chain carries TRBV4-2 and TRBJ2-6, with 11 positions matching TRBD2. The CDR3 extends over 19 amino acids. The germline V gene has CDR1 LGHNA and CDR2 YNFKEQ. V lost 5 bases to trimming and J lost 0 bases; unmatched junction nucleotides: 9. CDR3 in DNA: TGTGCCAGCAGCTTTCAGACTAGCGGGGACCTCTCTGGGGCCAACGTCCTGACTTTC. Translating gives CASSFQTSGDLSGANVLTF.

This clonotype was counted a few times. The genes are TRBV19 and TRBJ2-1, with a weak D call TRBD2 (6 bases). Trimming cost V 5 bases and J 2 bases, with 13 bases left between them. Germline loops: CDR1 LNHDA, CDR2 SQIVND (reference sequence). The CDR3 consists of 15 residues. CDR3 in amino acids: CASSAGTAPYNEQFF. The DNA for the CDR3 is TGTGCCAGTAGTGCGGGGACTGCCCCCTACAATGAGCAGTTCTTC.

In its sample, this clonotype was seen once. The V and J genes are TRBV20-1 and TRBJ2-5; TRBD1 might be the D (6 bases). The V gene's germline CDR1 is DFQATT and CDR2 SNEGSKA (reference sequence). The CDR3 covers 15 residues. The CDR3 here is CSFQTDSFERETQYF. The CDR3, as DNA: TGCAGCTTTCAAACGGACAGCTTCGAAAGAGAGACCCAGTACTTC.